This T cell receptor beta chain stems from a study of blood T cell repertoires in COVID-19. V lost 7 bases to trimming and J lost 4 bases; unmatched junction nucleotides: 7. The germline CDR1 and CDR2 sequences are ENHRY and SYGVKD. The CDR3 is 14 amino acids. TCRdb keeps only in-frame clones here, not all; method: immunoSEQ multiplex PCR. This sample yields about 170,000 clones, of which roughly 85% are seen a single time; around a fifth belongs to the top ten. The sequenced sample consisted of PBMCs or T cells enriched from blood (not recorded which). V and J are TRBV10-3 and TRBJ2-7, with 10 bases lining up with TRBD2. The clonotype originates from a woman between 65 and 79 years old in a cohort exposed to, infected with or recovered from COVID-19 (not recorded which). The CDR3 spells CAIKPGTSVYEQYF. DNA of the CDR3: TGTGCCATCAAACCGGGGACTAGCGTTTACGAGCAGTACTTC.